This T cell receptor beta chain was retrieved from a study of vaccination effects on CD4 cells after COVID-19. Study information: After expansion with viral peptide pools in the ViraFEST assay, antigen-specific CD4+ T cells were sequenced. The second dose preceded post-vaccine samples by a median of 72 days. Study-wide results and limits: Whether induced by infection or by vaccine, clones showed marked clonal contraction late after vaccination.

Subsequent to a culture period of less than twelve days, CD4+ T cells were isolated. All participants had two doses of either the BNT162b2 or mRNA-1273 vaccine. The data were produced by immunoSEQ multiplex PCR, yet TCRdb's version contains in-frame clones alone and is incomplete. The sample carries about 73,000 clones, roughly 75% recorded once. Comments on this clone: What it binds is not known.

V gave up 4 bases and J gave up 3 bases; unmatched junction bases: 3. Germline V CDR1 and CDR2: SGHTA, FQGNSA. The CDR3 extends over 16 amino acids. The chain employs TRBV7-2 and TRBJ2-2, with TRBD2 matching over 12 bases. The receptor was isolated from a human donor who received a COVID-19 vaccine. The sequencing used CD4+ T cells from PBMCs cultured without peptide, collected after COVID-19 vaccination. The DNA for the CDR3 is TGTGCCAGCAGCTCACTAGCGGGGGGCGACACCGGGGAGCTGTTTTTT. Translation: CASSSLAGGDTGELFF.